The 27 T cell receptor beta chains presented below share a single source sample, sequenced in a study of cytomegalovirus exposure and HLA in healthy donors. With 60 Vbeta and 13 Jbeta primers, the PCR was carried out. Method: immunoSEQ multiplex PCR; TCRdb's copy keeps in-frame clones and lacks some. This repertoire shows tens of thousands of clones, over 55% found once; its top ten account for 5.9%. Sequencing was done on a sample of PBMCs. Source of these receptors: a boy between 10 and 17 years old in good health and CMV-seropositive.

The chain has TRBV5-1 and TRBJ1-1, with D possibly matching TRBD1 (5 bases). V was shortened by 5 bases and J by 4 bases, with 12 bases between the two germline ends. Germline-derived CDR1 and CDR2 are SGHRS and YFSETQ. This CDR3 region has 13 residues. The CDR3 nucleotides are TGCGCCAGCAGTCGCGGGGGGACCACTGAAGCTTTCTTT. This codes for CASSRGGTTEAFF.

The chain couples TRBV6-5 to TRBJ2-7; TRBD1 matches at 8 bases. The CDR3 extends over 13 amino acids. Germline V gives CDR1 MNHEY, CDR2 SVGAGI. V was clipped by 7 bases and J by 7 bases; unmatched bases: 9. In nucleotides, the CDR3 is TGTGCCAGCACTAGGACAGGGAGCGGGGAGCAGTACTTC. Its protein product is CASTRTGSGEQYF.

The chain links TRBV30 to TRBJ1-4; D unclear. Germline values: CDR1 GTSNPN, CDR2 SVGIG (reference sequence). This CDR3 is built from 14 residues. The V gene lost 4 bases and the J gene lost 0 bases, with 9 bases spanning the gap. The CDR3 nucleotides are TGTGCCTGGACTCAGAGGGCAACTAATGAAAAACTGTTTTTT. Translation: CAWTQRATNEKLFF.

CDR3 amino acids: CSVGRSGEKLFF. The CDR3 DNA is TGCAGCGTTGGACGGTCGGGTGAAAAACTGTTTTTT. This chain joins TRBV29-1 and TRBJ1-4; D not resolved. Germline CDR1 SQVTM, CDR2 ANQGSEA. The germline V and J ends were trimmed by 4 bases and 7 bases, with 10 bases remaining between them. The CDR3 runs 12 residues.

V usage is TRBV6-4 and J usage is TRBJ1-5; TRBD1 matches 8 bases. The CDR3 totals 13 residues. Germline-derived CDR1 and CDR2 are MRHNA and SNTAGT. J lost 6 bases, V lost 2 bases, and 0 bases had no gene match. CDR3 sequence (DNA): TGTGCCAGCAGTGACGGACAGGGTCAGCCCCAGCATTTT. Protein sequence: CASSDGQGQPQHF.

This clone was seen a handful of times. This chain connects TRBV11-1 to TRBJ2-7, with 9 bases lining up with TRBD2. The junction had 6 bases not matched to a gene; V was cut back by 1 base and J by 2 bases. The CDR3 contains 16 residues. From germline, CDR1 is SGHAT and CDR2 FQDESV (reference sequence). CDR3 sequence: CASSLGLAEQAYEQYF. The CDR3, as DNA: TGTGCCAGCAGCTTAGGACTAGCGGAACAGGCCTACGAGCAGTACTTC.

Only a few counts were recorded for this clone. The chain links TRBV28 to TRBJ1-3; 9 positions match TRBD1. Germline lookup yields CDR1 MDHEN and CDR2 SYDVKM. The trim removed 1 base at V and 1 base at J, leaving 2 bases unmatched. CDR3 length: 16 residues. DNA of the CDR3: TGTGCCAGCAGTTTATCGACAGGGGGTTCTGGAAACACCATATATTTT. Translating gives CASSLSTGGSGNTIYF.

CDR3: CASSLGTANYGYTF. The CDR3 nucleotides are TGTGCCAGCAGCTTAGGGACAGCAAACTATGGCTACACCTTC. The gene calls are TRBV7-6 and TRBJ1-2; D may be TRBD1 (6 bases). This CDR3 has 14 amino acids. V dropped 1 base and J dropped 2 bases, with 8 bases sitting between them. Germline V gene lookup returns CDR1 SGHVS and CDR2 FNYEAQ.

The J gene is TRBJ1-2, the V gene TRBV2; 7 bases align to TRBD1. The germline V gene has CDR1 SNHLY and CDR2 FYNNEI. V dropped 4 bases and J dropped 6; count of bases not matched to a gene: 8. CDR3 length: 14 residues. The DNA of the CDR3 is TGTGCCAGCAGTGCCTATGACAGGGCGGATGGCTACACCTTC. Protein: CASSAYDRADGYTF. Supplemented by reference TRBV2 and TRBJ1-2, the full variable domain reads EPEVTQTPSHQVTQMGQEVILRCVPISNHLYFYWYRQILGQKVEFLVSFYNNEISEKSEIFDDQFSVERPDGSNFTLKIRSTKLEDSAMYFCASSAYDRADGYTFGSGTRLTVV.

This chain uses TRBV2 with TRBJ2-7; 7 bases line up with TRBD2. V lost 8 bases to trimming and J lost 3 bases; unmatched junction nucleotides: 10. Germline CDR1 and CDR2: SNHLY and FYNNEI. This CDR3 spans 14 amino acids. CDR3 region: CASVVESGVYEQYF. For the CDR3, the DNA is TGTGCCAGCGTAGTAGAGAGCGGGGTCTACGAGCAGTACTTC.

The chain is built from TRBV2 and TRBJ2-3, with 14 nucleotides matching TRBD2. Germline CDR1 reads SNHLY; CDR2 reads FYNNEI. The length of the CDR3 is 17 residues. The V and J ends lost 6 bases and 6 bases, in that order; junction bases with no gene match: 11. In DNA, the CDR3 is TGTGCCAGCAGCCAGAGGCGACTAGCGGGGGGGACGGATACGCAGTATTTT. Translation: CASSQRRLAGGTDTQYF.

This clone was seen a few times. The CDR3 region is CASSDTAYRGHTGELFF. CDR3 coding DNA: TGTGCCAGCAGCGATACTGCCTACAGGGGACACACCGGGGAGCTGTTTTTT. This sequence joins TRBV7-9 and TRBJ2-2; 7 bases are shared with TRBD1. CDR1 is SEHNR and CDR2 is FQNEAQ in the germline V gene (reference sequence). This CDR3 region has 17 residues. J gave up 3 bases and V 5 bases, and 12 bases lay outside the gene matches.

This clone has just a few counts. The V and J genes are TRBV7-6 and TRBJ2-5; 7 bases match TRBD1. CDR3 length: 12 residues. Germline V lookup: CDR1 SGHVS, CDR2 FNYEAQ. J was trimmed by 13 bases and V by 4 bases; bases with no gene match: 9. The CDR3 DNA reads TGTGCCAGCAGCTCCGGACAGGAACGCCTGTACTTC. This gives the protein CASSSGQERLYF.

This clone is a singleton in its sample. The DNA of the CDR3 is TGTGCCAGCAGCCAAACCGCACTGTATGGCTACACCTTC. Protein sequence: CASSQTALYGYTF. The chain is built from TRBV11-2 and TRBJ1-2; no firm D call. Trimming stripped 5 bases from V and 5 bases from J, with 12 bases between. CDR1 is SGHAT, CDR2 FQNNGV, per germline. The CDR3 has 13 residues. The variable domain in full, with the rest retrieved from reference TRBV11-2 and TRBJ1-2, is EAGVAQSPRYKIIEKRQSVAFWCNPISGHATLYWYQQILGQGPKLLIQFQNNGVVDDSQLPKDRFSAERLKGVDSTLKIQPAKLEDSAVYLCASSQTALYGYTFGSGTRLTVV.

The CDR3 DNA sequence: TGCGCCAGCAGTGCTAGCCCGGGACAGTACGAGCAGTACTTC. Translation: CASSASPGQYEQYF. J is TRBJ2-7 and V is TRBV10-1, with TRBD1 matching 7 bases. The length of the CDR3 is 14 residues. Germline V gene lookup returns CDR1 WNHNN and CDR2 SYGVQD (reference sequence). V was pared by 4 bases and J by 4 bases, with 7 bases of the junction left unmatched.

This clone showed up just a few times. V and J are TRBV2 and TRBJ1-1; D perhaps matches TRBD1 (5 bases). The germline gives CDR1 SNHLY, CDR2 FYNNEI. The CDR3 loop spans 13 amino acids. Trimming shortened V by 6 bases and J by 1 base, and 9 bases separated the two germline ends. CDR3 loop: CASSPQGNTEAFF. The DNA for the CDR3 is TGTGCCAGCAGCCCCCAGGGGAACACTGAAGCTTTCTTT. Drawing the rest from reference TRBV2 and TRBJ1-1, the complete variable domain is EPEVTQTPSHQVTQMGQEVILRCVPISNHLYFYWYRQILGQKVEFLVSFYNNEISEKSEIFDDQFSVERPDGSNFTLKIRSTKLEDSAMYFCASSPQGNTEAFFGQGTRLTVV.

The V call is TRBV18, the J call TRBJ1-1, with 11 bases fitting TRBD1. Germline V gene sequence: CDR1 KGHSH, CDR2 LQKENI. The CDR3 is 17 residues long. The V gene end was trimmed by 3 bases and the J gene end by 10 bases; junction bases not matched to a gene: 16. The CDR3 region has the DNA TGTGCCAGCTCACCCCGGGTGCCGGATGGACAGGGGGCGAGAGCTTTCTTT. Translation gives CASSPRVPDGQGARAFF.

This chain joins TRBV19 and TRBJ2-1; D might be TRBD2 (6 bases). Trimming took off 3 bases at V and 4 bases at J, with 13 bases between the two ends. The CDR3 extends over 15 amino acids. Looked up from germline, CDR1 is LNHDA and CDR2 is SQIVND (reference sequence). CDR3 region: CASSMHSGRYNEQFF. In DNA form, the CDR3 reads TGTGCCAGTAGTATGCATAGCGGCAGATACAATGAGCAGTTCTTC. The whole variable domain, filled in from reference TRBV19 and TRBJ2-1, reads DGGITQSPKYLFRKEGQNVTLSCEQNLNHDAMYWYRQDPGQGLRLIYYSQIVNDFQKGDIAEGYSVSREKKESFPLTVTSAQKNPTAFYLCASSMHSGRYNEQFFGPGTRLTVL.

The rearrangement joins TRBV5-1 to TRBJ2-1; TRBD1 might be the D (5 bases). Germline lookup yields CDR1 SGHRS and CDR2 YFSETQ. Trimming removed 0 bases from V and 9 bases from J, with 10 bases in between. The length of the CDR3 is 13 residues. The CDR3 protein is CASSLARQGEQFF. The CDR3 bases are TGCGCCAGCAGCTTGGCCCGGCAGGGTGAGCAGTTCTTC.

J is TRBJ2-5 and V is TRBV7-2, with 9 bases matching TRBD1. Trimming cost V 5 bases and J 5 bases; bases outside gene matches: 9. This CDR3 has 15 residues. CDR1 and CDR2 (germline): SGHTA, FQGNSA. The CDR3 DNA reads TGTGCCAGCAGCCCGACAGGGGGTGCCGGGGAGACCCAGTACTTC. Translation gives CASSPTGGAGETQYF. The full variable domain, rest sourced from reference TRBV7-2 and TRBJ2-5, is GAGVSQSPSNKVTEKGKDVELRCDPISGHTALYWYRQSLGQGLEFLIYFQGNSAPDKSGLPSDRFSAERTGGSVSTLTIQRTQQEDSAVYLCASSPTGGAGETQYFGPGTRLLVL.

This rearrangement joins TRBV7-2 to TRBJ1-4; 9 bases map to TRBD1. Germline V gene data show CDR1 as SGHTA and CDR2 as FQGNSA. Trimming cost V 5 bases and J 0 bases; bases outside gene matches: 4. The CDR3 has 16 residues. The chain's CDR3 is CASSRDRVATNEKLFF. CDR3 in DNA: TGTGCCAGCAGCAGGGACAGGGTAGCAACTAATGAAAAACTGTTTTTT.

In regard to this clone: A junction end diverges from the germline sequence, so it may reflect a read error. The J gene is TRBJ2-7, the V gene TRBV6-5; D is uncertain. Germline V lookup: CDR1 MNHEY, CDR2 SVGAGI. This CDR3 is 13 amino acids long. The CDR3 is CASRQTFSHEQYF. The CDR3 DNA follows: TGTGCCAGCAGGCAGACTTTCTCCCACGAGCAGTACTTC.

The chain carries TRBV5-8 and TRBJ2-3; a weak D match, TRBD1 (6 bases). CDR3 length equals 13 residues. Trimming cost V 4 bases and J 5 bases, with 11 bases left between them. CDR1 is SGHTS and CDR2 is YDEGEE in the germline V gene. This CDR3 reads CASSAVGGDTQYF. The CDR3 DNA reads as TGTGCCAGCAGCGCCGTAGGGGGAGATACGCAGTATTTT.

This clone was counted only a few times. The rearrangement joins TRBV7-2 to TRBJ1-1; D is uncertain. This CDR3 has 13 residues. V shed 5 bases and J shed 1 base, with 8 bases lying between them. Per germline, CDR1 SGHTA and CDR2 FQGNSA. In nucleotides, the CDR3 is TGTGCCAGCAGCCCGAGACAGAACACTGAAGCTTTCTTT. Translated, it gives CASSPRQNTEAFF.

The chain employs TRBV5-1 and TRBJ2-7, with D perhaps TRBD2 (6 bases). Germline CDR1 and CDR2: SGHRS and YFSETQ. V shed 2 bases and J shed 3 bases, with 12 bases lying between them. CDR3 length: 14 amino acids. CDR3 coding DNA: TGCGCCAGCAGCTTCTCCCGCGGGAACTACGAGCAGTACTTC. It codes for CASSFSRGNYEQYF.

This sequence joins TRBV4-1 and TRBJ2-5, with a possible D match to TRBD2 (5 bases). CDR3 size: 13 residues. CDR1 is MGHRA, CDR2 YSYEKL, per germline. V was shortened by 0 bases and J by 11 bases, with 13 bases between the two germline ends. The CDR3 here is CASSQEASWEQYF. The CDR3 coding sequence is TGCGCCAGCAGCCAAGAAGCGTCATGGGAGCAGTACTTC.

This clone has only a few counts. The rearrangement links TRBV5-4 to TRBJ2-1, with TRBD2 identical over 7 bases. This CDR3 contains 14 residues. Germline V CDR1 and CDR2: SGHNT, YYREEE (reference sequence). Germline trimming cut 1 base from V and 4 bases from J; bases unmatched to any gene: 2. The CDR3 loop is CASSLRGEYNEQFF. The CDR3 DNA follows: TGTGCCAGCAGCTTGCGGGGGGAGTACAATGAGCAGTTCTTC.